The clone carrying this TCR beta chain appeared a few times. Its antigen is still unknown. The entry originates in a study of T cell repertoires in aging, cancer and after chemotherapy. As for the study in general: Donor ages fell into six groups from 30 or younger up to 70 or older. Findings and limits, study-wide: Immunological memory after chemotherapy cannot be judged from the repertoire data. In healthy donors, age-related TCR diversity loss mainly reflected lost richness. Median generation probability rose over the chemotherapy interval in each cancer cohort, suggesting rebound thymic output.

TRB rearrangements spanning V, D and J were amplified using mixed TRB-A/B primers. TCRdb re-analysed the multiplex PCR reads in MiXCR, keeping a single row per CDR3 protein. The sample records approximately 10,000 distinct CDR3 sequences, roughly 31% being singletons. The template was genomic DNA from peripheral blood, not RNA. This CDR3 contains 17 residues. The V and J ends lost 0 bases and 5 bases respectively, with 14 bases between them. Germline lookup yields CDR1 MNHEY and CDR2 SMNVEV (reference sequence). The V gene is TRBV27, the J gene TRBJ1-6; unclear D gene. The clonotype originates from a human donor in good health. The donor label of this sample is uncertain. Sequencing was performed on blood. CDR3 in DNA: TGTGCCAGCAGTTTATCATACCGTCCCAGGAATAATTCACCCCTCCACTTT. It is translated as CASSLSYRPRNNSPLHF.